This entry describes one T cell receptor beta chain. The CDR3 covers 14 residues. CDR1 and CDR2 from the germline V gene are MNHNS and SASEGT. The germline V and J ends were trimmed by 7 bases and 3 bases, with 12 bases remaining between them. PCR was performed using 60 Vbeta and 13 Jbeta primers. The repertoire was sequenced with immunoSEQ multiplex PCR; TCRdb's copy has only in-frame clones and lacks some. The top ten hold around 1.9% of the sample, which has about 200,000 clones, around 78% seen once. This entry is derived from a study of cytomegalovirus exposure and HLA in healthy donors. This receptor was obtained from a man aged 25 to 40 in good health and CMV-seronegative. The rearrangement links TRBV6-1 to TRBJ2-2, with no clear D. The source material was PBMCs. The CDR3 sequence is CASTPLGDTGELFF. The CDR3 DNA follows: TGTGCCAGCACTCCCCTAGGTGACACCGGGGAGCTGTTTTTT.